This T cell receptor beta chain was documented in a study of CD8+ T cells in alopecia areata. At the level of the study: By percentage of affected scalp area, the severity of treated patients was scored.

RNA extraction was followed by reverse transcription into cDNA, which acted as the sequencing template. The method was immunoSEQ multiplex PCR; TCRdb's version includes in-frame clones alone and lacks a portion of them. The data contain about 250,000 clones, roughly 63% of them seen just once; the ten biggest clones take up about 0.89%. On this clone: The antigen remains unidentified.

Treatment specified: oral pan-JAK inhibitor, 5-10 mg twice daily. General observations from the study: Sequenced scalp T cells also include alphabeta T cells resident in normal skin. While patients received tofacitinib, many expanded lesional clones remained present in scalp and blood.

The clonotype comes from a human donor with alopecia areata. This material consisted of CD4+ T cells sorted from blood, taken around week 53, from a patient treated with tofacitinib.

The CDR3 is CASSTIGQAIEAFF. CDR3 coding DNA: TGTGCCAGCAGCACGATCGGACAGGCGATTGAAGCTTTCTTT. This chain connects TRBV7-8 to TRBJ1-1; 7 bases line up with TRBD1. CDR1 is SGHVS and CDR2 is FQNEAQ in the germline V gene. The junction had 10 bases not matched to a gene; V was cut back by 5 bases and J by 7 bases. CDR3 size: 14 residues.